A single sample gave rise to the 23 T cell receptor beta chains below, sequenced in a study of T cell responses to AZD1222 COVID-19 vaccine. The table came from immunoSEQ multiplex PCR; TCRdb's copy has only in-frame clones and leaves some out. The sample includes 160,000 or so clones, around 90% of them seen just once. Sequenced material: peripheral blood, taken 28 days after the second dose of the MenACWY control vaccine. The origin of the receptors is an adult who received the MenACWY meningococcal vaccine as a control.

This clone was observed once. V usage is TRBV30 and J usage is TRBJ2-1, with TRBD2 matching 8 bases. This CDR3 is 12 amino acids long. Looked up from germline, CDR1 is GTSNPN and CDR2 is SVGIG (reference sequence). With 2 bases clipped from V and 14 bases from J, the junction kept 8 bases outside the gene matches. CDR3 residues: CAWSPPGTREFF. CDR3 DNA sequence: TGTGCCTGGAGTCCACCCGGGACTAGAGAGTTCTTC.

The CDR3 is CASSTSGSSYNEQFF. The CDR3 nucleotides are TGTGCCAGCAGCACTAGCGGGAGCTCCTACAATGAGCAGTTCTTC. This rearrangement joins TRBV9 to TRBJ2-1; 11 nucleotides align to TRBD2. Germline V gene lookup returns CDR1 SGDLS and CDR2 YYNGEE. The CDR3 loop spans 15 amino acids. V lost 4 bases and J lost 0; bases outside the gene matches: 0.

The chain uses TRBV12-3 or TRBV12-4 and TRBJ2-5; 10 bases fit TRBD1. The V and J ends lost 7 bases and 4 bases, in that order; junction bases with no gene match: 3. This CDR3 spans 13 amino acids. As DNA, the CDR3 is TGTGCCAGCAAGACAGGGGGCGGAGAGACCCAGTACTTC. Protein: CASKTGGGETQYF.

The chain has TRBV9 and TRBJ2-3; possible D gene TRBD2, 6 bases. The CDR3 runs to 17 residues. Trimming pared 3 bases from V and 2 bases from J, leaving 19 bases between. Germline assignment: CDR1 SGDLS and CDR2 YYNGEE. CDR3 in DNA: TGTGCCAGCAGCGCGCTGATAGCGGTGCCCTTCACAGATACGCAGTATTTT. Translation: CASSALIAVPFTDTQYF.

This chain joins TRBV2 and TRBJ2-5, with 7 bases lining up with TRBD2. The CDR3 is 12 residues long. The V segment lost 5 bases and the J segment 4 bases; nucleotides outside the gene matches: 1. Germline V gene data show CDR1 as SNHLY and CDR2 as FYNNEI. For the CDR3, the DNA is TGTGCCAGCAGTTTAGCGGGAGAGACCCAGTACTTC. Amino acid sequence: CASSLAGETQYF. The full variable domain, its missing parts supplied by reference TRBV2 and TRBJ2-5, is EPEVTQTPSHQVTQMGQEVILRCVPISNHLYFYWYRQILGQKVEFLVSFYNNEISEKSEIFDDQFSVERPDGSNFTLKIRSTKLEDSAMYFCASSLAGETQYFGPGTRLLVL.

The CDR3 coding sequence is TGTGCCACCAGCCCGGGACTAGTTCGCTCCTACAATGAGCAGTTCTTC. Its translation is CATSPGLVRSYNEQFF. The chain recombines TRBV24-1 with TRBJ2-1, with 8 bases aligning to TRBD2. Looked up from germline, CDR1 is KGHDR and CDR2 is SFDVKD. This CDR3 has 16 amino acids. V dropped 7 bases and J dropped 0; count of bases not matched to a gene: 7.

The chain's CDR3 is CASSGGGNTEAFF. The CDR3 region has the DNA TGTGCCAGTAGTGGGGGAGGGAACACTGAAGCTTTCTTT. The V call is TRBV19, the J call TRBJ1-1; weak D call: TRBD1 (5 bases). V was shortened by 5 bases and J by 1 base, with 8 bases between the two germline ends. This CDR3 spans 13 amino acids. CDR1 is LNHDA, CDR2 SQIVND, per germline (reference sequence).

The chain recombines TRBV3-1 (or the pseudogene TRBV3-2) with TRBJ1-5; no clear D. The CDR3 loop spans 14 amino acids. V was clipped by 1 base and J by 4 bases, with 8 bases between them. Germline V CDR1 and CDR2: LGHDT, YNNKEL (reference sequence). The DNA for the CDR3 is TGTGCCAGCAGCCAAGGGACGGCTAATCAGCCCCAGCATTTT. Encoded protein: CASSQGTANQPQHF.

This clone has just one count. The chain has TRBV28 and TRBJ1-2, with D maybe TRBD1 (6 bases). Trimming left V 7 bases short and J 5 bases short, with 17 bases between. The germline CDR1 and CDR2 sequences are MDHEN and SYDVKM. The CDR3 loop spans 14 amino acids. The CDR3 bases are TGTGCCAGCAAAGAGCCACAGGGAGGGTATGGCTACACCTTC. Translation gives CASKEPQGGYGYTF.

This clone showed up just a few times. The chain couples TRBV29-1 to TRBJ1-5; D remains ambiguous. The CDR3 runs to 13 residues. Per germline, CDR1 SQVTM and CDR2 ANQGSEA. The germline V and J ends were trimmed by 4 bases and 7 bases, with 14 bases remaining between them. The CDR3 reads CSVVFGSDQPQHF. In DNA, the CDR3 is TGCAGCGTTGTATTTGGGTCGGACCAGCCCCAGCATTTT.

This chain links TRBV6-6 with TRBJ1-2, with D unclear. The length of the CDR3 is 17 residues. The germline CDR1 and CDR2 sequences are MNHNY and SVGAGI (reference sequence). Trimming took 5 bases from V and 1 from J, leaving 20 bases between them. The DNA of the CDR3 is TGTGCCAGCAGTCAACTACTTCCCATCGTGGGTAACTATGGCTACACCTTC. It codes for CASSQLLPIVGNYGYTF.

The V call is TRBV11-3, the J call TRBJ2-2; 7 positions agree with TRBD1. From germline, CDR1 is SGHNT and CDR2 YENEEA. After removal of 0 bases from V and 6 bases from J, the junction contained 1 base not matched to a gene. The CDR3 totals 14 residues. CDR3 in DNA: TGTGCCAGCAGCTTAGATAGGGGGCCCGGGGAGCTGTTTTTT. This gives the protein CASSLDRGPGELFF.

This chain links TRBV18 with TRBJ2-5; 9 bases are shared with TRBD2. The CDR3 length is 16 residues. Germline V gene sequence: CDR1 KGHSH, CDR2 LQKENI. V lost 6 bases to trimming and J lost 7 bases; unmatched junction nucleotides: 15. As DNA, the CDR3 is TGTGCCAGCTCGTCCGGTGCGGGAGGGCCGAGAGGGACCCAGTACTTC. It specifies CASSSGAGGPRGTQYF.

Written as DNA, the CDR3 is TGTGCCAGCAGTTTAATGGATCTACAGGGGAGTGAAAAACTGTTTTTT. Translating it yields CASSLMDLQGSEKLFF. The rearrangement links TRBV28 to TRBJ1-4; 7 nucleotides line up with TRBD1. CDR3 length: 16 residues. CDR1 MDHEN and CDR2 SYDVKM come from the germline V gene. The junction had 10 bases not matched to a gene; V was cut back by 2 bases and J by 7 bases.

The CDR3 nucleotides read TGTGCCAGCAGTTACTTGACAGGGGGAAACATTCAGTACTTC. Residues: CASSYLTGGNIQYF. The chain carries TRBV6-5 and TRBJ2-4; 9 bases map to TRBD1. Germline assignment: CDR1 MNHEY and CDR2 SVGAGI. This CDR3 is built from 14 residues. Trimming took 1 base from V and 6 from J; bases not matched to a gene: 1.

The chain couples TRBV3-1 (or the pseudogene TRBV3-2) to TRBJ1-1, with a possible D match to TRBD1 (5 bases). V was trimmed by 6 bases and J by 13 bases, leaving 21 bases between them. The CDR3 extends over 13 amino acids. Per the germline V gene, CDR1 is LGHDT and CDR2 is YNNKEL (reference sequence). The CDR3 loop reads CASSRGGEQRVFF. CDR3 sequence (DNA): TGTGCCAGCAGTCGGGGGGGGGAACAGAGGGTTTTCTTT.

CDR3 bases: TGTGCCAGCAGTCCCGGGACGGCGAGCAATCAGCCCCAGCATTTT. Its protein product is CASSPGTASNQPQHF. The chain joins TRBV2 to TRBJ1-5; D possibly corresponds to TRBD1 (5 bases). The CDR3 length is 15 residues. V lost 5 bases, J lost 1 base, and 12 bases lay in between. The V gene's germline CDR1 is SNHLY and CDR2 FYNNEI.

The chain has TRBV28 and TRBJ1-6, with 10 bases that match TRBD1. With 4 bases clipped from V and 5 bases from J, the junction kept 5 bases outside the gene matches. Germline V CDR1 and CDR2: MDHEN, SYDVKM. This CDR3 has 16 residues. DNA of the CDR3: TGTGCCAGCAGTTACTCCGGGACAGGGGATAATTCACCCCTCCACTTT. Protein sequence: CASSYSGTGDNSPLHF.

The gene calls are TRBV6-5 and TRBJ2-3, with no clear D. In germline, CDR1 is MNHEY, CDR2 SVGAGI. The CDR3 loop spans 14 amino acids. The ends were cut back, 7 bases at V and 2 bases at J, with 13 bases in the middle. CDR3 sequence: CASTLQATTDTQYF. CDR3 DNA sequence: TGTGCCAGCACCTTGCAGGCGACCACAGATACGCAGTATTTT.

There are a few counts of this clone. The chain uses TRBV10-3 and TRBJ1-2; 7 positions match TRBD1. Germline-derived CDR1 and CDR2 are ENHRY and SYGVKD. V lost 1 base to trimming and J lost 0 bases; unmatched junction nucleotides: 5. The CDR3 covers 16 residues. CDR3 loop: CAISEFTGATNYGYTF. For the CDR3, the DNA is TGTGCCATCAGTGAGTTCACAGGGGCCACTAACTATGGCTACACCTTC.

The V and J genes are TRBV5-6 and TRBJ2-1; 9 bases fit TRBD1. The CDR3 loop spans 14 amino acids. The V gene's germline CDR1 is SGHDT and CDR2 YYEEEE. V shed 6 bases, J shed 3 bases, and the junction held 4 bases outside the gene matches. In DNA, the CDR3 is TGTGCCAGCAAGGGGGACAGGGACTACAATGAGCAGTTCTTC. It encodes CASKGDRDYNEQFF.

V is TRBV7-8 and J is TRBJ1-2; TRBD1 might be the D (6 bases). The germline V and J ends were trimmed by 5 bases and 3 bases, with 7 bases remaining between them. The length of the CDR3 is 12 residues. CDR1 SGHVS and CDR2 FQNEAQ come from the germline V gene. The CDR3 DNA is TGTGCCAGCAGCCCAGGGGACTATGGCTACACCTTC. This gives the protein CASSPGDYGYTF.

The chain is built from TRBV27 and TRBJ2-3, with 11 bases fitting TRBD2. Germline trimming cut 7 bases from V and 4 bases from J; bases unmatched to any gene: 4. The CDR3 is made up of 14 amino acids. CDR1 and CDR2 (germline): MNHEY, SMNVEV (reference sequence). This chain's CDR3 is CASKLAGAADTQYF. The CDR3 DNA follows: TGTGCCAGCAAACTAGCGGGAGCGGCAGATACGCAGTATTTT.